This is a list of T cell receptor beta chains from one sample in a study of T-cell memory formation after mild COVID-19. MiXCR, run by TCRdb on the 5' RACE reads, gives a single entry per CDR3 protein. The table records roughly 350,000 distinct CDR3 sequences, over 20% of them present only once. The specimen sequenced was PBMCs or a T cell subset sorted from them (not recorded which). These receptors were obtained from an adult woman who had mild COVID-19 (a few samples of this study predate the infection). Cell type and time point are not known. Each CDR3 is given with its conserved first and last residue. The D gene is left open where the match is weak. Clone size is given for some rows only: seen once, a few or many times, or a class if the clone is expanded.

V gene: TRBV9
D gene: .
clone size: few
J gene: TRBJ2-7
CDR3 DNA: TGTGCCAGCAGCGCGGACGGAGGGACCTACGAGCAGTACTTC
CDR3 protein: CASSADGGTYEQYF

V gene: TRBV20-1
D gene: .
clone size: many
J gene: TRBJ2-5
CDR3 DNA: TGCAGTGCAACTCAGCCGGGGATGGGGGAGACCCAGTACTTC
CDR3 protein: CSATQPGMGETQYF

V gene: TRBV20-1
D gene: TRBD1
clone size: few
J gene: TRBJ2-7
CDR3 DNA: TGCAGTGCTCCCCAGGGACAGGGGTGGTACGAGCAGTACTTC
CDR3 protein: CSAPQGQGWYEQYF

V gene: TRBV7-2
D gene: TRBD1
clone size: .
J gene: TRBJ2-1
CDR3 DNA: TGTGCCAGCAGCCCCCGGTGGGACAGGGTCTACAATGAGCAGTTCTTC
CDR3 protein: CASSPRWDRVYNEQFF

V gene: TRBV7-3
D gene: TRBD2
clone size: .
J gene: TRBJ2-1
CDR3 DNA: TGTGCCAGCAGCTTAAAAGCGGGGGGTTCCTACAATGAGCAGTTCTTC
CDR3 protein: CASSLKAGGSYNEQFF

V gene: TRBV4-1
D gene: .
clone size: .
J gene: TRBJ2-3
CDR3 DNA: TGCGCCAGCAGCCAACCGCTGGAATTTGTCGCGACAGATACGCAGTATTTT
CDR3 protein: CASSQPLEFVATDTQYF

V gene: TRBV12-3/TRBV12-4
D gene: .
clone size: many
J gene: TRBJ2-1
CDR3 DNA: TGTGCCAGCAGTTTATCGGACAATGAGCAGTTCTTC
CDR3 protein: CASSLSDNEQFF

V gene: TRBV11-2
D gene: TRBD2
clone size: few
J gene: TRBJ2-1
CDR3 DNA: TGTGCCAGCATCTCCCGGGACGGGGGACTAGCGGACAATGAGCAGTTCTTC
CDR3 protein: CASISRDGGLADNEQFF

V gene: TRBV5-1
D gene: .
clone size: .
J gene: TRBJ1-1
CDR3 DNA: TGCGCCAGCAGCTTGGGACGGTCGGGGATGCATGAAGCTTTCTTT
CDR3 protein: CASSLGRSGMHEAFF

V gene: TRBV6-2/TRBV6-3
D gene: TRBD2
clone size: few
J gene: TRBJ2-2
CDR3 DNA: TGTGCCAGCACTCAAGGACTAGCGGGAAGGAACACCGGGGAGCTGTTTTTT
CDR3 protein: CASTQGLAGRNTGELFF

V gene: TRBV6-5
D gene: .
clone size: .
J gene: TRBJ2-1
CDR3 DNA: TGTGCCAGCAGTTACTACAGCGGCGATGAGCAGTTCTTC
CDR3 protein: CASSYYSGDEQFF

V gene: TRBV3-1
D gene: .
clone size: .
J gene: TRBJ1-6
CDR3 DNA: TGTGCCAGCAGCCCGGGACTCCTTAATTCACCCCTCCACTTT
CDR3 protein: CASSPGLLNSPLHF

V gene: TRBV2
D gene: .
clone size: .
J gene: TRBJ1-4
CDR3 DNA: TGTGCCAGCAGTGACGCTAGAACGGATGGTCTTGAAAAACTGTTTTTT
CDR3 protein: CASSDARTDGLEKLFF

V gene: TRBV5-1
D gene: .
clone size: many
J gene: TRBJ1-2
CDR3 DNA: TGCGCCAGCAGCTTGGCCCAGGGCTCTGGCTACACCTTC
CDR3 protein: CASSLAQGSGYTF

V gene: TRBV7-2
D gene: TRBD2
clone size: .
J gene: TRBJ2-1
CDR3 DNA: TGTGCCAGCAGCCTCACTAGCGGGAGTGCCGTGAACAATGAGCAGTTCTTC
CDR3 protein: CASSLTSGSAVNNEQFF

V gene: TRBV6-2/TRBV6-3
D gene: .
clone size: .
J gene: TRBJ2-7
CDR3 DNA: TGTGCCAGCAGTTACTCGCTCGACAGCTCCTACGAGCAGTACTTC
CDR3 protein: CASSYSLDSSYEQYF

V gene: TRBV5-1
D gene: .
clone size: few
J gene: TRBJ1-1
CDR3 DNA: TGCGCCAGCAGCCCATCCTCGGTGAACACTGAAGCTTTCTTT
CDR3 protein: CASSPSSVNTEAFF

V gene: TRBV9
D gene: .
clone size: few
J gene: TRBJ2-7
CDR3 DNA: TGTGCCAGCAGCGTAGAGGATAGCGCCTACGAGCAGTACTTC
CDR3 protein: CASSVEDSAYEQYF

V gene: TRBV4-3
D gene: .
clone size: .
J gene: TRBJ2-7
CDR3 DNA: TGCGCCAGCAGCCAAGAGGCGTCAGGACCATCCCACTCCTACGAGCAGTACTTC
CDR3 protein: CASSQEASGPSHSYEQYF

V gene: TRBV7-8
D gene: TRBD1
clone size: few
J gene: TRBJ2-7
CDR3 DNA: TGTGCCAGCAGCAGGACAGGGCACTACGAGCAGTACTTC
CDR3 protein: CASSRTGHYEQYF

V gene: TRBV20-1
D gene: TRBD1
clone size: few
J gene: TRBJ1-5
CDR3 DNA: TGCAGTGCTAGATTAAGGGGGCCGGCTCAGCCCCAGCATTTT
CDR3 protein: CSARLRGPAQPQHF

V gene: TRBV5-4
D gene: .
clone size: many
J gene: TRBJ1-2
CDR3 DNA: TGTGCCAGCAGCTTGAGGTACGGCTCCTCCCGTGGCTACACCTTC
CDR3 protein: CASSLRYGSSRGYTF

V gene: TRBV6-2/TRBV6-3
D gene: .
clone size: few
J gene: TRBJ1-1
CDR3 DNA: TGTGCCAGCAGCTCCGGGACAAGTACTGAAGCTTTCTTT
CDR3 protein: CASSSGTSTEAFF

V gene: TRBV30
D gene: .
clone size: few
J gene: TRBJ1-5
CDR3 DNA: TGTGCCTGGAGTGTAACCGGGGTATCGGCCCAGCATTTT
CDR3 protein: CAWSVTGVSAQHF

V gene: TRBV15
D gene: .
clone size: .
J gene: TRBJ2-3
CDR3 DNA: TGTGCCACCAGCAGATCCGCGTGGGGGGACGGCACAGATACGCAGTATTTT
CDR3 protein: CATSRSAWGDGTDTQYF

V gene: TRBV7-9
D gene: TRBD1
clone size: few
J gene: TRBJ2-7
CDR3 DNA: TGTGCCAGCAGCCAGCCTAGGGACAGGGTGTCCTACGAGCAGTACTTC
CDR3 protein: CASSQPRDRVSYEQYF

V gene: TRBV3-1
D gene: TRBD2
clone size: few
J gene: TRBJ2-1
CDR3 DNA: TGTGCCAGCAGCCTACCCCCCCTAGCGGGAGTTTGGGGGAGCTCCTACAATGAGCAGTTCTTC
CDR3 protein: CASSLPPLAGVWGSSYNEQFF

V gene: TRBV7-9
D gene: .
clone size: few
J gene: TRBJ1-1
CDR3 DNA: TGTGCCAGCAGCTTAGCCCGGGTTGGGGTTACTGAAGCTTTCTTT
CDR3 protein: CASSLARVGVTEAFF

V gene: TRBV7-2
D gene: .
clone size: once
J gene: TRBJ2-3
CDR3 DNA: TGTGCCAGCAGTTTAGGAGGGGGGCGTTCAGATACGCAGTATTTT
CDR3 protein: CASSLGGGRSDTQYF

V gene: TRBV7-8
D gene: TRBD1
clone size: .
J gene: TRBJ2-3
CDR3 DNA: TGTGCCAGCAGCTTACGGGACAGGGAGGTCGCTAGCACAGATACGCAGTATTTT
CDR3 protein: CASSLRDREVASTDTQYF

V gene: TRBV5-1
D gene: .
clone size: .
J gene: TRBJ1-5
CDR3 DNA: TGCGCCAGCAGCGCCGGGGGGGCGGGACAGCCCCAGCATTTT
CDR3 protein: CASSAGGAGQPQHF

V gene: TRBV29-1
D gene: TRBD2
clone size: .
J gene: TRBJ2-5
CDR3 DNA: TGCAGCGTTCTTAGGGCGGGAGTTGGTCAAGAGACCCAGTACTTC
CDR3 protein: CSVLRAGVGQETQYF

V gene: TRBV20-1
D gene: TRBD2
clone size: few
J gene: TRBJ2-1
CDR3 DNA: TGCAGCGCCGGAGGGCTAGCGGGAGTCTATGAGCAGTTCTTC
CDR3 protein: CSAGGLAGVYEQFF

V gene: TRBV18
D gene: TRBD1
clone size: .
J gene: TRBJ2-7
CDR3 DNA: TGTGCCAGCTCACAAACAGGGGATACCGAGCAGTACTTC
CDR3 protein: CASSQTGDTEQYF

V gene: TRBV24-1
D gene: .
clone size: .
J gene: TRBJ1-2
CDR3 DNA: TGTGCCACCAGTGAGGCCGGGACAAGCTCTAACTATGGCTACACCTTC
CDR3 protein: CATSEAGTSSNYGYTF

V gene: TRBV4-2
D gene: .
clone size: .
J gene: TRBJ2-3
CDR3 DNA: TGTGCCAGCAGCTTACGACCTAGGGATACGCAGTATTTT
CDR3 protein: CASSLRPRDTQYF

V gene: TRBV20-1
D gene: TRBD2
clone size: many
J gene: TRBJ2-7
CDR3 DNA: TGCAGTGCTAGAGATGGTCGGCGGGAGAGCTCCTACGAGCAGTACTTC
CDR3 protein: CSARDGRRESSYEQYF

V gene: TRBV12-3/TRBV12-4
D gene: TRBD1
clone size: .
J gene: TRBJ1-4
CDR3 DNA: TGTGCCAGCAGTTTGGCCAGGGGGGATGAAAAACTGTTTTTT
CDR3 protein: CASSLARGDEKLFF

V gene: TRBV4-2
D gene: .
clone size: few
J gene: TRBJ1-5
CDR3 DNA: TGTGCCAGCAGCCAAGAAGTTCAGGGGTTGAATCAGCCCCAGCATTTT
CDR3 protein: CASSQEVQGLNQPQHF

V gene: TRBV7-6
D gene: TRBD2
clone size: .
J gene: TRBJ2-1
CDR3 DNA: TGTGCCAGCAGCTCTCGGACTAGCGTCTACAATGAGCAGTTCTTC
CDR3 protein: CASSSRTSVYNEQFF

V gene: TRBV7-8
D gene: TRBD2
clone size: few
J gene: TRBJ2-2
CDR3 DNA: TGTGCCAGCAGCCCTGGACTAGCGGGAGGGAACGGGGAGCTGTTTTTT
CDR3 protein: CASSPGLAGGNGELFF

V gene: TRBV29-1
D gene: TRBD1
clone size: .
J gene: TRBJ1-2
CDR3 DNA: TGCAGCGTAGTCGACAGGGGGAACTATGGCTACACCTTC
CDR3 protein: CSVVDRGNYGYTF

V gene: TRBV5-5
D gene: TRBD1
clone size: many
J gene: TRBJ2-1
CDR3 DNA: TGTGCCAGCAGTTGGAGACAGGGGGCAGGGAATGAGCAGTTCTTC
CDR3 protein: CASSWRQGAGNEQFF

V gene: TRBV29-1
D gene: .
clone size: .
J gene: TRBJ1-4
CDR3 DNA: TGCAGCGTTGGACTAAGGGCTGGAGCAACTAATGAAAAACTGTTTTTT
CDR3 protein: CSVGLRAGATNEKLFF

V gene: TRBV20-1
D gene: .
clone size: few
J gene: TRBJ1-1
CDR3 DNA: TGCAGTGCTAGAGATCTTCGGATTGAAGCTTTCTTT
CDR3 protein: CSARDLRIEAFF

V gene: TRBV7-2
D gene: .
clone size: .
J gene: TRBJ1-2
CDR3 DNA: TGTGCCAGCAGCTTAAGCCCCGGGACAAAGAAGGCTAACTATGGCTACACCTTC
CDR3 protein: CASSLSPGTKKANYGYTF

V gene: TRBV2
D gene: TRBD1
clone size: .
J gene: TRBJ2-5
CDR3 DNA: TGTGCCAGCAGACAGAACAGGGGGCAGGAGACCCAGTACTTC
CDR3 protein: CASRQNRGQETQYF

V gene: TRBV5-6
D gene: TRBD1
clone size: .
J gene: TRBJ2-7
CDR3 DNA: TGTGCCAGCAGCTTGCGGACAGGGGGCGAAAGTGCCGACGAGCAGTACTTC
CDR3 protein: CASSLRTGGESADEQYF

V gene: TRBV5-6
D gene: .
clone size: few
J gene: TRBJ1-2
CDR3 DNA: TGTGCCAGCAGCTTTAACGGAGACGATGGCTACACCTTC
CDR3 protein: CASSFNGDDGYTF

V gene: TRBV5-4
D gene: TRBD2
clone size: few
J gene: TRBJ2-1
CDR3 DNA: TGTGCCAGCAGCTTGCTGGCTAGCGGGAGCACTGAGCAGTTCTTC
CDR3 protein: CASSLLASGSTEQFF

V gene: TRBV11-2
D gene: .
clone size: few
J gene: TRBJ2-2
CDR3 DNA: TGTGCCAGCGGCAATTGGGCAGGGTATACCGGGGAGCTGTTTTTT
CDR3 protein: CASGNWAGYTGELFF

V gene: TRBV6-6
D gene: TRBD1
clone size: .
J gene: TRBJ1-5
CDR3 DNA: TGTGCCAGCAGACCAGGACAGGAGAATCAGCCCCAGCATTTT
CDR3 protein: CASRPGQENQPQHF

V gene: TRBV7-9
D gene: .
clone size: .
J gene: TRBJ2-1
CDR3 DNA: TGTGCCAGCAGCTTAGACGGGGAGCAGTTCTTC
CDR3 protein: CASSLDGEQFF